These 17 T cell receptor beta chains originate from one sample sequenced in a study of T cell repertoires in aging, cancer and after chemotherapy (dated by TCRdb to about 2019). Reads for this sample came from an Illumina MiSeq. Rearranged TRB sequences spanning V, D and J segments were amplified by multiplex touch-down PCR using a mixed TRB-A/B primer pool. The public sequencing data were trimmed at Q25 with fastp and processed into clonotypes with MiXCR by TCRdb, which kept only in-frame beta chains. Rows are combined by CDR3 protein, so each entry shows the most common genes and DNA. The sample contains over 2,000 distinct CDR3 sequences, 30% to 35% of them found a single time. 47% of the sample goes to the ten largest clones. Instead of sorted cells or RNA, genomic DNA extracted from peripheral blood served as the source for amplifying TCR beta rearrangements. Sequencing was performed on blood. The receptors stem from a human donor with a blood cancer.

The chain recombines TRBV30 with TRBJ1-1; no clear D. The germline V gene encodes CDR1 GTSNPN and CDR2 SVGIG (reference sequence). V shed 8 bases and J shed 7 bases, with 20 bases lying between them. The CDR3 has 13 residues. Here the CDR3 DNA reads TGTGCCAGTAGTCAGAGGAGTAACGATGAAGCTTTCTTT. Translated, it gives CASSQRSNDEAFF.

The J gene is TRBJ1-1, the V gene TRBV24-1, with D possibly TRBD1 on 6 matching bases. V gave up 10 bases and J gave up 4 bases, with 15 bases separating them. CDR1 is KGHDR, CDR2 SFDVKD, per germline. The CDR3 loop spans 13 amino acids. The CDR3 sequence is CATRGGHITEAFF. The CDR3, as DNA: TGTGCCACGCGCGGGGGACACATCACTGAAGCTTTCTTT.

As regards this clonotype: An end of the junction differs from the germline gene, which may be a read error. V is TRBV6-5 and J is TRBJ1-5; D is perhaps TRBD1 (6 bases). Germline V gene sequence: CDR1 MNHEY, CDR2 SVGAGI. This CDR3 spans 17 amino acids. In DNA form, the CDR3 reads TGTGCCAGCAGTGAAGCCGGGGGGGCCACGTACAATCAGCCCGAGCATTTT. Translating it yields CASSEAGGATYNQPEHF.

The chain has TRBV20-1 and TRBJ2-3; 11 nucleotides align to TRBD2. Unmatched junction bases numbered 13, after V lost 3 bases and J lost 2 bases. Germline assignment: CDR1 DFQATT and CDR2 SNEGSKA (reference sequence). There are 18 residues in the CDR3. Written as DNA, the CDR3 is TGCAGTGCTAGGCCCGGTGGGCTAGCGGGGGGCGTCACAGATACGCAGTATTTT. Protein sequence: CSARPGGLAGGVTDTQYF.

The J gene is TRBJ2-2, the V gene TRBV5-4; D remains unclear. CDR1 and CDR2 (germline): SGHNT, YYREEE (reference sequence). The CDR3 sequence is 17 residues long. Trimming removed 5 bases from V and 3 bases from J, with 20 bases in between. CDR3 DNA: TGTGCCAGCAGACAAAAAACATCCGCTTTGTACACCGGGGAGCTGTTTTTT. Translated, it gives CASRQKTSALYTGELFF.

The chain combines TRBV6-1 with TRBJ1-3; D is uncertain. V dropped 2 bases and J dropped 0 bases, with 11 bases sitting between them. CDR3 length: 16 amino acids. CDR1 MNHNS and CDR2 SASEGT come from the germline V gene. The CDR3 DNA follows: TGTGCCAGCAGTGAAAGGGTCACCAACTCTGGAAACACCATATATTTT. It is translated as CASSERVTNSGNTIYF.

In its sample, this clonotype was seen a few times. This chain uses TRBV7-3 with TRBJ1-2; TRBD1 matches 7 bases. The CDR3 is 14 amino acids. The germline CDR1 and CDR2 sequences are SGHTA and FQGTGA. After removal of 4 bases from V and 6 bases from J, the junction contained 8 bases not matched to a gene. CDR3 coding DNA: TGTGCCAGCAGCTCATACAGGGGTACGGATGGCTACACCTTC. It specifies CASSSYRGTDGYTF.

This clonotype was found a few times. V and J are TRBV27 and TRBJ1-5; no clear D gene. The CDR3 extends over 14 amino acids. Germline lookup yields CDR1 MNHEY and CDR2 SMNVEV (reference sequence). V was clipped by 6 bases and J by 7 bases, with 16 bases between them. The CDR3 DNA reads TGTGCCAGCAGGTCCCAGTCAAGCGGGCAGCCCCAGCATTTT. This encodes CASRSQSSGQPQHF.

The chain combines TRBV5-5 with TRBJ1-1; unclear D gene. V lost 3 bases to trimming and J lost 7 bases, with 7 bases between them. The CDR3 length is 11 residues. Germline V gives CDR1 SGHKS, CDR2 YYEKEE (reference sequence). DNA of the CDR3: TGTGCCAGCAGCTCGGAGATTGAAGCTTTCTTT. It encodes CASSSEIEAFF.

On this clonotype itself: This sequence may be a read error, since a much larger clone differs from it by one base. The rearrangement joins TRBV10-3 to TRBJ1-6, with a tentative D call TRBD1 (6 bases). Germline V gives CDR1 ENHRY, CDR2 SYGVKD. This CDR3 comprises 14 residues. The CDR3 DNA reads TGTGCCATCAGTGAGGGGGGGCTTAATTCACCCCTCCAGTTT. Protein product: CAISEGGLNSPLQF.

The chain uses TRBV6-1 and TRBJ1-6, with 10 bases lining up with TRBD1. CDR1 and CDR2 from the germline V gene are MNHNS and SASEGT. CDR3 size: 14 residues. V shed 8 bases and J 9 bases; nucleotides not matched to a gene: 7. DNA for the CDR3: TGTGCCAGCCGGACAGGGGGTATCATTTCACCCCTCCACTTT. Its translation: CASRTGGIISPLHF.

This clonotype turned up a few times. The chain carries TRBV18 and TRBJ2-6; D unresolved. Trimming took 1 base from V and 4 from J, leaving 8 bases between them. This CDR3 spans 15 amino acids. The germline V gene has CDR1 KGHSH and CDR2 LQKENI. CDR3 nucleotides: TGTGCCAGCTCACCACTTGAATCCGGGGCCAACGTCCTGACTTTC. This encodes CASSPLESGANVLTF.

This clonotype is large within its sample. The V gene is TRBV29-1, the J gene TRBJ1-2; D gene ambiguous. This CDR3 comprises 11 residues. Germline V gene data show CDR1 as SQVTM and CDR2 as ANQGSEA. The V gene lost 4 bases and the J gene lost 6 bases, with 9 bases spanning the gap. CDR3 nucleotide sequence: TGCAGCGTTGGTGACGGGGATGGCTACACCTTC. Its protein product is CSVGDGDGYTF.

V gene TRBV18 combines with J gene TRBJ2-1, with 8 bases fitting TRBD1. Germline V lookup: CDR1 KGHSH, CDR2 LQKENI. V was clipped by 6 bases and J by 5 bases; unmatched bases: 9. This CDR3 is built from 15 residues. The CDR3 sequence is CASSPPGQAHNEQFF. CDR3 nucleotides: TGTGCCAGCTCTCCTCCGGGACAGGCTCACAATGAGCAGTTCTTC. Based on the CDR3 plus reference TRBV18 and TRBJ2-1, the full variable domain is NAGVMQNPRHLVRRRGQEARLRCSPMKGHSHVYWYRQLPEEGLKFMVYLQKENIIDESGMPKERFSAEFPKEGPSILRIQQVVRGDSAAYFCASSPPGQAHNEQFFGPGTRLTVL.

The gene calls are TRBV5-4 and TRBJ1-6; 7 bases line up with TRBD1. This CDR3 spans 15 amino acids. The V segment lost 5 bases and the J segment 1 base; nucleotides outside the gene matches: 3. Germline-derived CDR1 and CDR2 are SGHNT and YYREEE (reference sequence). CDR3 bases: TGTGCCAGCAGTCCGGGACAGTCCTATAATTCACCCCTCCACTTT. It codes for CASSPGQSYNSPLHF.

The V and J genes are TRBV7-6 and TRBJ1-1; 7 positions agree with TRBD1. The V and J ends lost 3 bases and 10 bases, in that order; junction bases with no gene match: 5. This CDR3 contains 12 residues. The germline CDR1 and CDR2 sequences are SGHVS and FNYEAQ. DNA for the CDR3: TGTGCCAGCAGCTTCGCAGGGGGTGTAGCTTTCTTT. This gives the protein CASSFAGGVAFF.

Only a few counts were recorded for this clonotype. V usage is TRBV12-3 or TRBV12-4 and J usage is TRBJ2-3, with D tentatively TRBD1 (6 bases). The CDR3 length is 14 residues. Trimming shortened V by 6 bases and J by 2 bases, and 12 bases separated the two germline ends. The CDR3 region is CASRHRTVTDTQYF. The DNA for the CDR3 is TGTGCCAGCAGACACCGGACAGTCACAGATACGCAGTATTTT.